This TCR beta chain was recovered during a study of T cells expressing NK-cell markers. Looking at the study overall: In the group of eight sequenced donors, seven were HCMV-seropositive and one was seronegative.

CDR1 is KGHDR, CDR2 SFDVKD, per germline. This CDR3 is 15 amino acids long. What made the TCR beta cDNA was 5'RACE template switching with UMIs. Using the 5' RACE reads, TCRdb records one entry per CDR3 protein without DNA. Its table lists 500,000 to 600,000 distinct CDR3 sequences. The clonotype originates from a man younger than 35 in good health. The chain links TRBV24-1 to TRBJ2-7; TCRdb names TRBD1, which stays unverified in the absence of DNA. Material: blood T cells: a sorted CD56 or NKG2C T cell subset, CD4+ or CD8+ T cells, or bulk PBMC T cells (not recorded which). This CDR3 is CATSDPRQGNSEQYF.